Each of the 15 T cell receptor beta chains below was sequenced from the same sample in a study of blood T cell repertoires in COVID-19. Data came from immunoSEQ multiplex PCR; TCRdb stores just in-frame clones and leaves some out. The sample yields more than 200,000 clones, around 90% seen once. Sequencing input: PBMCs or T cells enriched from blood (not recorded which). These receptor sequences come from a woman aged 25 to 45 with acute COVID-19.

DNA of the CDR3: TGTGCCAGCAGCTTACGGGAGACCTCCTACGAGCAGTACTTC. This sequence encodes CASSLRETSYEQYF. The chain joins TRBV7-8 to TRBJ2-7, with D possibly matching TRBD2 (6 bases). CDR1 is SGHVS, CDR2 FQNEAQ, per germline. The CDR3 runs 14 residues. Trimming shortened V by 2 bases and J by 0 bases, and 8 bases separated the two germline ends.

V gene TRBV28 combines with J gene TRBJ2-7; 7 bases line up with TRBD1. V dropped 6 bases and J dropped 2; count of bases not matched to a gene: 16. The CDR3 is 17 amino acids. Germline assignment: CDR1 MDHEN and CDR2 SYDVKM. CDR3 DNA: TGTGCCAGCAGCCCTCCCGCCCGACAGGGTCCGGCCTACGAGCAGTACTTC. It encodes CASSPPARQGPAYEQYF.

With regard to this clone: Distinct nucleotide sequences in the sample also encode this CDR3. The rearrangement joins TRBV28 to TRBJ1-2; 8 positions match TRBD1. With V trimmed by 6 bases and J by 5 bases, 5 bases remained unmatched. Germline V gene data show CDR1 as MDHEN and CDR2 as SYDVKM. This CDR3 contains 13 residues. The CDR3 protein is CASRPGTGYGYTF. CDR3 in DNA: TGTGCCAGCAGACCCGGGACAGGATATGGCTACACCTTC.

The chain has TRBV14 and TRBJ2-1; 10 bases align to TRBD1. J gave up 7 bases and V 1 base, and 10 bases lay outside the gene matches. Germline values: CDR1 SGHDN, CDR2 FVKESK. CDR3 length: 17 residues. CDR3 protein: CASSQVIRTGGYNEQFF. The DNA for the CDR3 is TGTGCCAGCAGCCAAGTGATAAGGACAGGGGGATATAATGAGCAGTTCTTC.

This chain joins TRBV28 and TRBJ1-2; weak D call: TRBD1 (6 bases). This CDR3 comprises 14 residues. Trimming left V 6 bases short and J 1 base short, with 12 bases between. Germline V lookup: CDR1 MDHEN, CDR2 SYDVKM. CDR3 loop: CASRGGQFNYGYTF. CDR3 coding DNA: TGTGCCAGCAGAGGTGGACAGTTTAACTATGGCTACACCTTC.

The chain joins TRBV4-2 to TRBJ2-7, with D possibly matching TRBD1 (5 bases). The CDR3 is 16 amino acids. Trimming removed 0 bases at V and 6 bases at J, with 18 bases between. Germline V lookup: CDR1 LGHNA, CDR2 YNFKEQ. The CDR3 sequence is CASSQDWRQGSVEQYF. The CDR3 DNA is TGTGCCAGCAGCCAAGATTGGCGGCAGGGAAGTGTCGAGCAGTACTTC.

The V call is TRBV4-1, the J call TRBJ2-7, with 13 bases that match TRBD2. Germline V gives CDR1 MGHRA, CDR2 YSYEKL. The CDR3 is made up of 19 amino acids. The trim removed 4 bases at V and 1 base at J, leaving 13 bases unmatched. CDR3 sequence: CASSRWGLAGPKNSYEQYF. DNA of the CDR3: TGCGCCAGCAGCCGCTGGGGACTAGCGGGGCCCAAAAATTCCTACGAGCAGTACTTC.

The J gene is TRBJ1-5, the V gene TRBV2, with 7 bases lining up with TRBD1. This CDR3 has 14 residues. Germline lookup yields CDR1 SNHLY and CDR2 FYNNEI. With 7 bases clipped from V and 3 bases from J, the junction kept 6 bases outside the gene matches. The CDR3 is CASNPDRTNQPQHF. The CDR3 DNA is TGTGCCAGCAACCCGGACAGGACCAATCAGCCCCAGCATTTT.

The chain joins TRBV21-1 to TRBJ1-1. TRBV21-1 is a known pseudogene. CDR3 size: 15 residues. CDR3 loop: CASSRRRGSETEAFF. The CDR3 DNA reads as TGTGCCAGCAGCAGACGTCGGGGGTCGGAGACTGAAGCTTTCTTT.

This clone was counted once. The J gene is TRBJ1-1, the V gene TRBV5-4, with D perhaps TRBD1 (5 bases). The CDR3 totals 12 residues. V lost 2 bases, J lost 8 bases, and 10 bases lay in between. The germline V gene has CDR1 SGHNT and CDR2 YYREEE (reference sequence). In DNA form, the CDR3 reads TGTGCCAGCAGCTTTTTTAGGGGAGAAGCTTTCTTT. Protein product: CASSFFRGEAFF.

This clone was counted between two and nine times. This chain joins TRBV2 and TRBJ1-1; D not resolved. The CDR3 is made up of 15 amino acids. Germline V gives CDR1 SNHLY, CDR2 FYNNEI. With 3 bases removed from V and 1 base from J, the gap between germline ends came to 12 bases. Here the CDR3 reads CASSDRSVGNTEAFF. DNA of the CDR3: TGTGCCAGCAGTGACAGGTCGGTAGGGAACACTGAAGCTTTCTTT.

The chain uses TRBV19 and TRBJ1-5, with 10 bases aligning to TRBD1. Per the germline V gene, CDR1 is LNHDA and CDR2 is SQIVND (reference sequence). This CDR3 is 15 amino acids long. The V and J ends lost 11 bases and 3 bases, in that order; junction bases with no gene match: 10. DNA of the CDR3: TGTGCCCCCCGAGACAGGGGGCCTCTCAATCAGCCCCAGCATTTT. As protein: CAPRDRGPLNQPQHF.

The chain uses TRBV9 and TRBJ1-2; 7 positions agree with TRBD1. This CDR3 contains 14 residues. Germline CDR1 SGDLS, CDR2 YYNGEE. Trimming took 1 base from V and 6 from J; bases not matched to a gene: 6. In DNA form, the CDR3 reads TGTGCCAGCAGCGTATCAATTCAGGGGGATGGCTACACCTTC. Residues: CASSVSIQGDGYTF.

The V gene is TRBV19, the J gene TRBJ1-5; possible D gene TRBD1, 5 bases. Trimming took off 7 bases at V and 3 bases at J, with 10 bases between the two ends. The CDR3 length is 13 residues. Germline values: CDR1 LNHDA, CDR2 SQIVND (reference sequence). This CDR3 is CASNPRDNQPQHF. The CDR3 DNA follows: TGTGCCAGTAACCCCAGGGACAATCAGCCCCAGCATTTT.

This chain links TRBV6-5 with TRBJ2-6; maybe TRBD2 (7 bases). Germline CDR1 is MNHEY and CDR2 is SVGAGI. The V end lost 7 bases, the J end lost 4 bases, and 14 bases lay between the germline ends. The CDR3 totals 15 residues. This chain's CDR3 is CASTPRGAGANVLTF. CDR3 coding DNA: TGTGCCAGCACCCCTCGGGGGGCGGGGGCCAACGTCCTGACTTTC.